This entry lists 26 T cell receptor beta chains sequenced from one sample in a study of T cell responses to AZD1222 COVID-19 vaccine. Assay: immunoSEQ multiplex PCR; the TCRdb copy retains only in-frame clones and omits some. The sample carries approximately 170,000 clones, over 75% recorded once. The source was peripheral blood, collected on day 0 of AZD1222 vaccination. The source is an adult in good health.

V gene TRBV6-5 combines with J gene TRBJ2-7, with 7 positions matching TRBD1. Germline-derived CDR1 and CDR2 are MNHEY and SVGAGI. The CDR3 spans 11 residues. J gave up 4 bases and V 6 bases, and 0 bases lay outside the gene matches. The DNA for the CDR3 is TGTGCCAGCAGGACAGGGTACGAGCAGTACTTC. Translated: CASRTGYEQYF.

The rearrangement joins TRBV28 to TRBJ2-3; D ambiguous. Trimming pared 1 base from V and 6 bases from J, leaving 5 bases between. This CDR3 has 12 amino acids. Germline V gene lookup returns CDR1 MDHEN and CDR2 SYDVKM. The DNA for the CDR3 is TGTGCCAGCAGTTTATATCCGGATACGCAGTATTTT. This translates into CASSLYPDTQYF.

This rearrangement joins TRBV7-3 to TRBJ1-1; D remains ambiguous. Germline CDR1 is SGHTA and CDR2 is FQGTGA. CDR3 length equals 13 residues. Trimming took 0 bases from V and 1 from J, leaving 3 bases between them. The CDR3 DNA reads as TGTGCCAGCAGCTTAACGGGGAACACTGAAGCTTTCTTT. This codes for CASSLTGNTEAFF.

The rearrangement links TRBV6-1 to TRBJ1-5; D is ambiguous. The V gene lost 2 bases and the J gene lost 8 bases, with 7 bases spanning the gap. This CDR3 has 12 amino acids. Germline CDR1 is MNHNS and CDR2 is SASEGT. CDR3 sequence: CASSEYKEPQHF. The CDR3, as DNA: TGTGCCAGCAGTGAATATAAGGAGCCCCAGCATTTT.

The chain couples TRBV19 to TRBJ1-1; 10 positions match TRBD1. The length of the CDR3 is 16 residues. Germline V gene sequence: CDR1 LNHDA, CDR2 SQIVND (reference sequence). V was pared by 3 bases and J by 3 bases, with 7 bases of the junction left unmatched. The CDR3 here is CASSILRGQGDTEAFF. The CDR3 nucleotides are TGTGCCAGTAGTATCCTAAGAGGACAGGGGGACACTGAAGCTTTCTTT.

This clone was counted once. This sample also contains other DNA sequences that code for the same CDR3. The CDR3 region is CASSLGGEKLFF. The CDR3 DNA reads TGTGCCAGCAGCTTGGGAGGAGAAAAACTGTTTTTT. This rearrangement joins TRBV7-2 to TRBJ1-4; no clear D. This CDR3 spans 12 amino acids. The ends were cut back, 3 bases at V and 8 bases at J, with 7 bases in the middle. From germline, CDR1 is SGHTA and CDR2 FQGNSA. Full variable domain (remainder filled in from reference TRBV7-2 and TRBJ1-4): GAGVSQSPSNKVTEKGKDVELRCDPISGHTALYWYRQSLGQGLEFLIYFQGNSAPDKSGLPSDRFSAERTGGSVSTLTIQRTQQEDSAVYLCASSLGGEKLFFGSGTQLSVL.

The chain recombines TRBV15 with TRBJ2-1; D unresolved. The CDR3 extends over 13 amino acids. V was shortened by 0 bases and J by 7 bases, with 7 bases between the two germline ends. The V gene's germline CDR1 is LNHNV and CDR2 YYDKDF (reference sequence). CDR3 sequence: CATSRDIWNEQFF. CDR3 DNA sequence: TGTGCCACCAGCAGAGATATCTGGAATGAGCAGTTCTTC.

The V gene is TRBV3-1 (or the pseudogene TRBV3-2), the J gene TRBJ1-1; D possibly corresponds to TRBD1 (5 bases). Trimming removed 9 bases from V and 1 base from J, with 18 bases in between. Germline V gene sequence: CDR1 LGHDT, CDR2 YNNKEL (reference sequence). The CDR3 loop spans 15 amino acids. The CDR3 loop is CASAYSGGTNTEAFF. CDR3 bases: TGTGCCAGTGCGTATTCTGGGGGGACGAACACTGAAGCTTTCTTT.

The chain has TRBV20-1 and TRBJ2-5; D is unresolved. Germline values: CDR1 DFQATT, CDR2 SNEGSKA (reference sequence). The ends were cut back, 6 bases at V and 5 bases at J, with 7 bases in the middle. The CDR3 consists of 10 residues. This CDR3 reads CSAPSETQYF. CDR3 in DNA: TGCAGTGCCCCGTCGGAGACCCAGTACTTC.

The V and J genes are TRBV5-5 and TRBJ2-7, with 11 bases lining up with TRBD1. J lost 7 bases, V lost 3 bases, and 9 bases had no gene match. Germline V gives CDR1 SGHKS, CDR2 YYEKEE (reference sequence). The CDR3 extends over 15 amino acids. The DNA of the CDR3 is TGTGCCAGCAGCTGGAACCGGGACAGGGGGGCGGAGCAGTACTTC. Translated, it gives CASSWNRDRGAEQYF.

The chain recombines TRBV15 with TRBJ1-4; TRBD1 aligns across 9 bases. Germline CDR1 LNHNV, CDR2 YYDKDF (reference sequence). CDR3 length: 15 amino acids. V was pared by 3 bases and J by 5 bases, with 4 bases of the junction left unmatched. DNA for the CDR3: TGTGCCACCAGCAGGCCGGGACAGGGAAATGAAAAACTGTTTTTT. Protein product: CATSRPGQGNEKLFF. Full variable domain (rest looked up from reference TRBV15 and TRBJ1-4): DAMVIQNPRYQVTQFGKPVTLSCSQTLNHNVMYWYQQKSSQAPKLLFHYYDKDFNNEADTPDNFQSRRPNTSFCFLDIRSPGLGDTAMYLCATSRPGQGNEKLFFGSGTQLSVL.

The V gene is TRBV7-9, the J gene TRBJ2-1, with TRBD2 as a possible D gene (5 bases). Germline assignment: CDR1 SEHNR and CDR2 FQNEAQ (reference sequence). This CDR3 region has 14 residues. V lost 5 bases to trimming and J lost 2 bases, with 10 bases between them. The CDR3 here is CASSRGEAYNEQFF. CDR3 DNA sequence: TGTGCCAGCAGCCGGGGTGAGGCCTACAATGAGCAGTTCTTC.

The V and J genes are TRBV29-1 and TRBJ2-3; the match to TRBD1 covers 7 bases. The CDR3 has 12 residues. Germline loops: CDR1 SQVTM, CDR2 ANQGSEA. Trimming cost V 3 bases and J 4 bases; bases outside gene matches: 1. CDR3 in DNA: TGCAGCGTTGATCAGGGGGCAGATACGCAGTATTTT. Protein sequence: CSVDQGADTQYF.

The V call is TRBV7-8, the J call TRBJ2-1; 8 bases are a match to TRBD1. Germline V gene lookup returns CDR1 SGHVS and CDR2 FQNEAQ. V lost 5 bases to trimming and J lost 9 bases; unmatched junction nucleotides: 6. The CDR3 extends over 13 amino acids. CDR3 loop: CASSPDRGGEQFF. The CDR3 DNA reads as TGTGCCAGCAGCCCCGACAGGGGTGGTGAGCAGTTCTTC.

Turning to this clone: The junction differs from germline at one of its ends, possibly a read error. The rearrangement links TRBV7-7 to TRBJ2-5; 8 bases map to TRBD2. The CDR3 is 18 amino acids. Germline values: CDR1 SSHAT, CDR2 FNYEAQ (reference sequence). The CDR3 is CASSLYPGGIGSFETQYF. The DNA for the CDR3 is TGTGCTAGCAGCTTATATCCGGGGGGGATCGGTAGTTTTGAGACCCAGTACTTC.

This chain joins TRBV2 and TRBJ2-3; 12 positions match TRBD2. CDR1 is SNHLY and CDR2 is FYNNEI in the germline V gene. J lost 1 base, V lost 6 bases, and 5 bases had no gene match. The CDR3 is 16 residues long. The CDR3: CASSGTSGGRTDTQYF. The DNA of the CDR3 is TGTGCCAGCAGCGGAACTAGCGGGGGGCGCACAGATACGCAGTATTTT.

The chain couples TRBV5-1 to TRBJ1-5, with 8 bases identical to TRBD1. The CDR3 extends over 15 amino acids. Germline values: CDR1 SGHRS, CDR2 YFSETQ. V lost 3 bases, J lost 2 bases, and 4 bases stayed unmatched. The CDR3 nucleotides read TGCGCCAGCAGCTCCGGACAGGGCGGCAATCAGCCCCAGCATTTT. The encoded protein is CASSSGQGGNQPQHF.

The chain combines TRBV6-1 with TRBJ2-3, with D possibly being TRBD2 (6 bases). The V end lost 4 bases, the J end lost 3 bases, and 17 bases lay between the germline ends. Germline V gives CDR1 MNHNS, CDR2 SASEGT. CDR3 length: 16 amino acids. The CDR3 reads CASSAPRGIATDTQYF. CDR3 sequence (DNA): TGTGCCAGCAGTGCCCCCCGGGGGATAGCGACAGATACGCAGTATTTT.

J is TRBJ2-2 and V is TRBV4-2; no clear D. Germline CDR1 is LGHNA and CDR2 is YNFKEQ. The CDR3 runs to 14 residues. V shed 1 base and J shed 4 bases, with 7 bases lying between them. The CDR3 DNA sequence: TGTGCCAGCAGCCAAGTTCCAGGCACCGGGGAGCTGTTTTTT. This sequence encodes CASSQVPGTGELFF.

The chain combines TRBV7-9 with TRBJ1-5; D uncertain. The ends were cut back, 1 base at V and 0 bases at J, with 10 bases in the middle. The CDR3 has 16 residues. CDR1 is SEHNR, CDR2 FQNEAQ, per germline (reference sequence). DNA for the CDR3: TGTGCCAGCAGCTTAGGGGGTTTGTATAGCAATCAGCCCCAGCATTTT. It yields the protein CASSLGGLYSNQPQHF.

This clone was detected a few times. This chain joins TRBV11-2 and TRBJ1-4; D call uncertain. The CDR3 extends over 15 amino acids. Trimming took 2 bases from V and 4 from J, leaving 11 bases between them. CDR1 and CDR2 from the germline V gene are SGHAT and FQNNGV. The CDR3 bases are TGTGCCAGCAGCTTATCTCCGGGGATTAATGAAAAACTGTTTTTT. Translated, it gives CASSLSPGINEKLFF.

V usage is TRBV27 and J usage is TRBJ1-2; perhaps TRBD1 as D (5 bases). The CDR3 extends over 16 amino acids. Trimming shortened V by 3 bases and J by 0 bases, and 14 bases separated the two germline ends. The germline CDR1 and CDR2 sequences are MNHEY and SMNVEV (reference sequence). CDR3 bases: TGTGCCAGCAGTTTGCTTTCGTCGGGACCTAACTATGGCTACACCTTC. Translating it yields CASSLLSSGPNYGYTF.

The CDR3 DNA reads TGCGCCAGCAGCCAAGTATCAGGGAGGTTTAACAATGAGCAGTTCTTC. Its protein product is CASSQVSGRFNNEQFF. The V gene is TRBV4-3, the J gene TRBJ2-1, with D possibly being TRBD2 (6 bases). CDR1 is LGHNA and CDR2 is YSLEER in the germline V gene. V lost 1 base to trimming and J lost 5 bases, with 15 bases between them. The CDR3 has 16 amino acids.

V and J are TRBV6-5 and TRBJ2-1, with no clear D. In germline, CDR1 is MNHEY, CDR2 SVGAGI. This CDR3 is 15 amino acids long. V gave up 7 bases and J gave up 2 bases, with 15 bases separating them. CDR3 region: CASTLGSTTYNEQFF. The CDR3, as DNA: TGTGCCAGCACCCTGGGCTCTACGACCTACAATGAGCAGTTCTTC.

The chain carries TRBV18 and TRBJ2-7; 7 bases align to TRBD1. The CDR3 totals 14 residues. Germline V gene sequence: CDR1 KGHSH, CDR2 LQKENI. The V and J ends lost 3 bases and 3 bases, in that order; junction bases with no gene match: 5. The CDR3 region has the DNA TGTGCCAGCTCACCGGCACAGGGGATCTACGAGCAGTACGTC. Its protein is CASSPAQGIYEQYV.

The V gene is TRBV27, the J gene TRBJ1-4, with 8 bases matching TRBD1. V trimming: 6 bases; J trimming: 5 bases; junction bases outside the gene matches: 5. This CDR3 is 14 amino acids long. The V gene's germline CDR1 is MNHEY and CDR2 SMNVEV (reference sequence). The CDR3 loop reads CASSRTGRNEKLFF. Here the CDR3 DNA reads TGTGCCAGCAGCCGGACAGGGAGGAATGAAAAACTGTTTTTT. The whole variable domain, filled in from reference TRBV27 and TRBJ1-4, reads EAQVTQNPRYLITVTGKKLTVTCSQNMNHEYMSWYRQDPGLGLRQIYYSMNVEVTDKGDVPEGYKVSRKEKRNFPLILESPSPNQTSLYFCASSRTGRNEKLFFGSGTQLSVL.